These 23 T cell receptor beta chains originate from one sample sequenced in a study of STAT5B mutations in CD4+ large granular lymphocyte leukemia. Clones were read by immunoSEQ multiplex PCR, and TCRdb kept only the in-frame ones, dropping some. The profile shows around 48,000 clones, roughly 70% of them singletons. Material for sequencing was CD4+ T cells from blood buffy coats. These receptors were obtained from a human donor in good health.

This chain links TRBV5-1 with TRBJ2-5, with 11 bases matching TRBD1. Germline V lookup: CDR1 SGHRS, CDR2 YFSETQ. J lost 5 bases, V lost 4 bases, and 7 bases had no gene match. This CDR3 is 15 amino acids long. The CDR3 is CASSVRTGGQETQYF. The CDR3 bases are TGCGCCAGCAGCGTCCGGACAGGGGGCCAGGAGACCCAGTACTTC.

The chain recombines TRBV21-1 with TRBJ2-4; TRBD1 reflects the table's D call only, with no check against the DNA. TRBV21-1 is designated a pseudogene. The CDR3 covers 17 residues. CDR3 bases: TGTGCCAGCAGCAAAATAAAGGGCAGGGTAGCCAAAAACATTCAGTACTTC. This encodes CASSKIKGRVAKNIQYF.

The genes are TRBV7-9 and TRBJ2-2, with D possibly matching TRBD2 (5 bases). Trimming stripped 10 bases from V and 0 bases from J, with 12 bases between. The CDR3 contains 14 residues. Germline V gene lookup returns CDR1 SEHNR and CDR2 FQNEAQ (reference sequence). CDR3 DNA: TGTGCCACCCTCGGGGTCGCGAACACCGGGGAGCTGTTTTTT. Translating gives CATLGVANTGELFF.

The rearrangement joins TRBV10-1 to TRBJ2-1; weak D call: TRBD1 (5 bases). V gave up 0 bases and J gave up 0 bases, with 9 bases separating them. This CDR3 has 16 residues. Per the germline V gene, CDR1 is WNHNN and CDR2 is SYGVQD (reference sequence). The CDR3 loop reads CASSESGQGSYNEQFF. Written as DNA, the CDR3 is TGCGCCAGCAGTGAGTCCGGGCAGGGCTCCTACAATGAGCAGTTCTTC.

This sequence joins TRBV1 and TRBJ2-7; no DNA check was done on the table's D call, TRBD2. TRBV1 is labeled a pseudogene. The CDR3 consists of 16 residues. For the CDR3, the DNA is TGCACCAGCAGCCATACGCCGGGATTCAGCTCCTACGAGCAGTACTTC. Translated, it gives CTSSHTPGFSSYEQYF.

The rearrangement uses TRBV5-5 and TRBJ1-4; D not certain. This CDR3 is 16 amino acids long. V was clipped by 0 bases and J by 4 bases, with 13 bases between them. Germline V gene sequence: CDR1 SGHKS, CDR2 YYEKEE (reference sequence). The CDR3 nucleotides read TGTGCCAGCAGCTTGGATCGAGGGCTAGGTAATGAAAAACTGTTTTTT. It specifies CASSLDRGLGNEKLFF.

This clone was seen more than once but under ten times. The chain couples TRBV5-1 to TRBJ2-5; TRBD1 might be the D (6 bases). V lost 2 bases and J lost 0, with 11 bases in between. CDR1 and CDR2 from the germline V gene are SGHRS and YFSETQ. The CDR3 has 15 residues. This chain's CDR3 is CASSLQGRDQETQYF. In DNA form, the CDR3 reads TGCGCCAGCAGCTTACAGGGTCGGGACCAAGAGACCCAGTACTTC.

V is TRBV5-1 and J is TRBJ1-4; 10 bases map to TRBD1. Trimming cost V 5 bases and J 7 bases; bases outside gene matches: 14. CDR3 size: 17 residues. Germline V gene data show CDR1 as SGHRS and CDR2 as YFSETQ. This CDR3 is CASSRTGGVGVGEKLFF. The CDR3 DNA follows: TGCGCCAGCAGTAGGACAGGGGGTGTTGGAGTTGGTGAAAAACTGTTTTTT.

The V gene is TRBV19, the J gene TRBJ2-7, with D possibly matching TRBD2 (6 bases). V lost 5 bases and J lost 1, with 9 bases in between. CDR1 LNHDA and CDR2 SQIVND come from the germline V gene (reference sequence). This CDR3 comprises 13 residues. The CDR3 sequence is CASSVSGSYEQYF. The CDR3 DNA reads TGTGCCAGTAGTGTCAGCGGGTCCTACGAGCAGTACTTC. The full variable domain, completed using reference TRBV19 and TRBJ2-7, is DGGITQSPKYLFRKEGQNVTLSCEQNLNHDAMYWYRQDPGQGLRLIYYSQIVNDFQKGDIAEGYSVSREKKESFPLTVTSAQKNPTAFYLCASSVSGSYEQYFGPGTRLTVT.

This clone was seen a handful of times. This chain joins TRBV4-2 and TRBJ1-2; maybe TRBD1 (5 bases). Trimming shortened V by 0 bases and J by 8 bases, and 16 bases separated the two germline ends. The CDR3 length is 15 residues. Per the germline V gene, CDR1 is LGHNA and CDR2 is YNFKEQ. The CDR3 reads CASSQEGVRGEGYTF. The DNA of the CDR3 is TGTGCCAGCAGCCAAGAGGGGGTTCGAGGGGAGGGCTACACCTTC.

This chain uses TRBV5-1 with TRBJ1-1; possible D gene TRBD1, 5 bases. V was clipped by 0 bases and J by 1 base, with 10 bases between them. Germline V gene sequence: CDR1 SGHRS, CDR2 YFSETQ. CDR3 length: 15 amino acids. DNA of the CDR3: TGCGCCAGCAGCTTGGGGAATACAGGGAACACTGAAGCTTTCTTT. Its protein is CASSLGNTGNTEAFF.

The gene calls are TRBV5-1 and TRBJ2-3; D is perhaps TRBD2 (5 bases). V lost 3 bases to trimming and J lost 1 base, with 18 bases between them. Germline loops: CDR1 SGHRS, CDR2 YFSETQ. This CDR3 has 17 amino acids. CDR3: CASSSEGSPGGTDTQYF. DNA for the CDR3: TGCGCCAGCAGCTCCGAGGGCAGCCCGGGTGGCACAGATACGCAGTATTTT.

In its sample, this clone was seen a few times. The chain employs TRBV5-5 and TRBJ1-1; 11 bases are a match to TRBD1. Germline lookup yields CDR1 SGHKS and CDR2 YYEKEE (reference sequence). Losses at the gene ends were 0 bases for V and 0 bases for J; bases not matched to a gene: 1. This CDR3 is built from 16 residues. The CDR3 loop reads CASSLGDRGMNTEAFF. The DNA of the CDR3 is TGTGCCAGCAGCTTGGGGGACAGGGGGATGAACACTGAAGCTTTCTTT.

The chain uses TRBV21-1 and TRBJ2-6; the table's D gene call, TRBD1, was not cross checked with the DNA. TRBV21-1 is classified as a pseudogene. The length of the CDR3 is 17 residues. CDR3 in amino acids: CASSKGEGVSGANVLTF. Written as DNA, the CDR3 is TGTGCCAGCAGCAAAGGTGAGGGGGTCTCTGGGGCCAACGTCCTGACTTTC.

This chain connects TRBV7-3 to TRBJ2-1, with D possibly TRBD2 on 7 matching bases. This CDR3 spans 19 amino acids. Trimming took 5 bases from V and 0 from J, leaving 23 bases between them. CDR1 and CDR2 (germline): SGHTA, FQGTGA. CDR3 sequence reads: CASSHYEGGAVSSYNEQFF. The CDR3 nucleotides read TGTGCCAGCAGCCATTACGAGGGGGGGGCTGTCAGCTCCTACAATGAGCAGTTCTTC.

Remarks on this clone: Other DNA sequences in this specimen translate into the identical CDR3. The chain is built from TRBV28 and TRBJ1-5; D is uncertain. The CDR3 consists of 13 residues. Germline loops: CDR1 MDHEN, CDR2 SYDVKM. V shed 6 bases and J shed 1 base, with 7 bases lying between them. DNA for the CDR3: TGTGCCAGCAGGGGAGGAAGCAATCAGCCCCAGCATTTT. Translation: CASRGGSNQPQHF. Full variable domain (missing parts from reference TRBV28 and TRBJ1-5): DVKVTQSSRYLVKRTGEKVFLECVQDMDHENMFWYRQDPGLGLRLIYFSYDVKMKEKGDIPEGYSVSREKKERFSLILESASTNQTSMYLCASRGGSNQPQHFGDGTRLSIL.

This clone has a handful of counts. This chain connects TRBV18 to TRBJ1-1; D ambiguous. CDR1 is KGHSH, CDR2 LQKENI, per germline. This CDR3 is built from 16 residues. V was cut by 0 bases and J by 1 base, with 12 bases left in between. The DNA for the CDR3 is TGTGCCAGCTCACCACCGAACACTCTTGCGAACACTGAAGCTTTCTTT. Amino acid sequence: CASSPPNTLANTEAFF.

This clone was found once. The CDR3 coding sequence is TGTGCCAGCAGTTTTGGCCCCGGGCTGGGCGAGCAGTACTTC. It yields the protein CASSFGPGLGEQYF. The chain couples TRBV27 to TRBJ2-7; D ambiguous. The V gene's germline CDR1 is MNHEY and CDR2 SMNVEV (reference sequence). The CDR3 loop spans 14 amino acids. The germline V and J ends were trimmed by 3 bases and 6 bases, with 15 bases remaining between them.

The chain has TRBV5-1 and TRBJ1-3, with TRBD1 as a possible D gene (6 bases). Germline V gene sequence: CDR1 SGHRS, CDR2 YFSETQ. This CDR3 comprises 16 residues. Trimming removed 4 bases at V and 0 bases at J, with 14 bases between. The CDR3 bases are TGCGCCAGCAGCCCCGGGGGGGCGATCTCTGGAAACACCATATATTTT. This encodes CASSPGGAISGNTIYF. The complete variable domain, with remaining parts taken from reference TRBV5-1 and TRBJ1-3, reads KAGVTQTPRYLIKTRGQQVTLSCSPISGHRSVSWYQQTPGQGLQFLFEYFSETQRNKGNFPGRFSGRQFSNSRSEMNVSTLELGDSALYLCASSPGGAISGNTIYFGEGSWLTVV.

Comments on this clone: A junction end diverges from the germline sequence, so it may reflect a read error. V gene TRBV15 combines with J gene TRBJ2-7; D unclear. This CDR3 region has 14 residues. Germline lookup yields CDR1 LNHNV and CDR2 YYDKDF (reference sequence). DNA of the CDR3: TGTGCCACCAGCAGAGATAACGGCCAATACGAGCAGTGCTTC. It is translated as CATSRDNGQYEQCF.

The chain carries TRBV5-4 and TRBJ1-2, with D unclear. CDR1 SGHNT and CDR2 YYREEE come from the germline V gene (reference sequence). Trimming removed 4 bases from V and 5 bases from J, with 12 bases in between. The CDR3 is 13 residues long. The CDR3 loop is CASSPTDTYGYTF. In DNA form, the CDR3 reads TGTGCCAGCAGCCCCACTGACACATATGGCTACACCTTC. The variable domain in full, with the rest retrieved from reference TRBV5-4 and TRBJ1-2, is ETGVTQSPTHLIKTRGQQVTLRCSSQSGHNTVSWYQQALGQGPQFIFQYYREEENGRGNFPPRFSGLQFPNYSSELNVNALELDDSALYLCASSPTDTYGYTFGSGTRLTVV.

This sequence joins TRBV7-8 and TRBJ2-1, with TRBD1 matching 7 bases. Germline V gene data show CDR1 as SGHVS and CDR2 as FQNEAQ. The CDR3 runs 14 residues. V dropped 3 bases and J dropped 5; count of bases not matched to a gene: 4. The CDR3 region is CASSFGTANNEQFF. The CDR3 region has the DNA TGTGCCAGCAGCTTCGGGACAGCTAACAATGAGCAGTTCTTC.

The V gene is TRBV6-1, the J gene TRBJ1-2, with D tentatively TRBD1 (6 bases). The V gene's germline CDR1 is MNHNS and CDR2 SASEGT. The CDR3 runs to 12 residues. Trimming pared 8 bases from V and 6 bases from J, leaving 13 bases between. This chain's CDR3 is CASRLRGDGYTF. CDR3 in DNA: TGTGCCAGCCGATTGAGGGGGGATGGCTACACCTTC.